This record concerns one T cell receptor (beta chain) sequence. Its antigen is undetermined. The CDR3 end lies 3 residues beyond the end of the read and is filled in from the germline J gene. TCRdb's copy holds only in-frame clones and misses some; the assay was immunoSEQ multiplex PCR. The profile covers under 65,000 clones, none occurring a single time. This entry comes from a study of T cell clonality in common variable immunodeficiency. Points from the study as a whole: Fewer deletions and N-nucleotide insertions were reportedly seen in common variable immunodeficiency TCR beta sequences.

Between the trimmed V and J ends, which lost 0 bases and 2 bases, there was a span of 14 bases. Germline lookup yields CDR1 SGHNT and CDR2 YYREEE (reference sequence). CDR3 size: 16 residues. The gene calls are TRBV5-4 and TRBJ2-5; weak D call: TRBD1 (6 bases). The clonotype was recovered from a person aged 18 to 75 in good health. The sequencing input was peripheral blood mononuclear cells. CDR3 bases read: TGTGCCAGCAGCTTGGAGGCGTCAGGGGATCAAGAGACC. Translation gives CASSLEASGDQET. The complete CDR3 reads CASSLEASGDQETQYF. Full variable domain (missing parts from reference TRBV5-4 and TRBJ2-5): ETGVTQSPTHLIKTRGQQVTLRCSSQSGHNTVSWYQQALGQGPQFIFQYYREEENGRGNFPPRFSGLQFPNYSSELNVNALELDDSALYLCASSLEASGDQETQYFGPGTRLLVL.